This T cell receptor (beta chain) stems from a study of blood T cell repertoires in COVID-19. Whole-study context: Sample material is recorded as cDNA or gDNA derived from T cells, B-cell-depleted T cells, or PBMCs.

The method was immunoSEQ multiplex PCR; TCRdb's version includes in-frame clones alone and lacks a portion of them. The sample has more than 200,000 clones; about 89% are singletons. Grouping used clinical history reported by participants in a survey and questionnaire. Germline V gives CDR1 SGHRS, CDR2 YFSETQ. J was trimmed by 0 bases and V by 7 bases; bases with no gene match: 16. The CDR3 has 18 amino acids. The rearrangement uses TRBV5-1 and TRBJ2-7; 10 bases fit TRBD2. What was sequenced was PBMCs or T cells enriched from blood (not recorded which). The source of this sequence is a woman under 30 who had recovered from COVID-19. Here the CDR3 reads CASPRRGLAGVSSYEQYF. CDR3 nucleotide sequence: TGCGCCAGCCCCAGGAGAGGGCTAGCGGGAGTATCCTCCTACGAGCAGTACTTC. The whole variable domain, remainder taken from reference TRBV5-1 and TRBJ2-7, is KAGVTQTPRYLIKTRGQQVTLSCSPISGHRSVSWYQQTPGQGLQFLFEYFSETQRNKGNFPGRFSGRQFSNSRSEMNVSTLELGDSALYLCASPRRGLAGVSSYEQYFGPGTRLTVT.